A single sample is the source of the 32 T cell receptor beta chains below, sequenced in a study of identical twins. TCRdb re-analysed the 5' RACE reads in MiXCR, keeping a single row per CDR3 protein. The sample contains more than 650,000 distinct CDR3 sequences, around 5.7% of which appear only once. The sequencing sample was made of naive T cells sorted from blood. Source of these receptors: a man between 18 and 35 years old in good health.

This clonotype has at least ten counts. This CDR3 reads CATHGARERGDTQYF. CDR3 nucleotide sequence: TGTGCCACCCACGGAGCGCGGGAGAGGGGGGATACGCAGTATTTT. The rearrangement joins TRBV15 to TRBJ2-3; D might be TRBD2 (7 bases). Germline loops: CDR1 LNHNV, CDR2 YYDKDF (reference sequence). The CDR3 has 15 residues. The ends were cut back, 8 bases at V and 6 bases at J, with 21 bases in the middle.

The chain couples TRBV5-5 to TRBJ2-5; 10 bases agree with TRBD1. This CDR3 spans 18 amino acids. Germline V CDR1 and CDR2: SGHKS, YYEKEE (reference sequence). Unmatched junction bases numbered 16, after V lost 3 bases and J lost 5 bases. CDR3 loop: CASSSDVLTGTGEETQYF. CDR3 nucleotide sequence: TGTGCCAGCAGCTCCGACGTGTTAACCGGGACAGGGGAGGAGACCCAGTACTTC.

This clonotype has more than one count but fewer than ten. The CDR3 region is CAWSGTFQNTEAFF. The CDR3 DNA reads TGTGCCTGGAGTGGGACCTTCCAGAACACTGAAGCTTTCTTT. The chain is built from TRBV30 and TRBJ1-1; D uncertain. The CDR3 is 14 residues long. Trimming shortened V by 1 base and J by 1 base, and 10 bases separated the two germline ends. Germline V lookup: CDR1 GTSNPN, CDR2 SVGIG (reference sequence).

This clonotype was detected many times. The V gene is TRBV25-1, the J gene TRBJ1-3; TRBD1 matches 10 bases. V was clipped by 8 bases and J by 3 bases; unmatched bases: 4. The germline V gene encodes CDR1 MGHDK and CDR2 SYGVNS. The length of the CDR3 is 14 residues. CDR3 bases: TGTGCCAGCGACGGACAGGGGGATGGAAACACCATATATTTT. Translating it yields CASDGQGDGNTIYF.

This rearrangement joins TRBV6-2 or TRBV6-3 to TRBJ2-1; possibly TRBD2 for D (9 bases). In germline, CDR1 is MNHEY, CDR2 SVGEGT. V lost 5 bases and J 0 bases, leaving 20 bases between the germline ends. The CDR3 is made up of 18 amino acids. CDR3 sequence (DNA): TGTGCCAGCAGTAAGACAGGGGTTAGCGGGAGCTCCTACAATGAGCAGTTCTTC. This translates into CASSKTGVSGSSYNEQFF.

This clonotype was recorded at least ten times. V is TRBV6-5 and J is TRBJ1-1; D is unresolved. Germline assignment: CDR1 MNHEY and CDR2 SVGAGI. The V end lost 4 bases, the J end lost 0 bases, and 12 bases lay between the germline ends. The CDR3 contains 15 residues. Here the CDR3 reads CASSSPASVNTEAFF. The CDR3 DNA follows: TGTGCCAGCAGTTCCCCCGCTTCGGTGAACACTGAAGCTTTCTTT.

This clonotype was counted at least ten times. This rearrangement joins TRBV2 to TRBJ1-1; a weak D match, TRBD1 (6 bases). Deletions cut 10 bases from V and 6 bases from J, with 18 bases between. In germline, CDR1 is SNHLY, CDR2 FYNNEI. This CDR3 region has 13 residues. CDR3 in amino acids: CATGRGGSAEAFF. CDR3 nucleotide sequence: TGTGCCACGGGCAGGGGAGGGTCGGCTGAAGCTTTCTTT.

This clonotype was found many times. This sequence joins TRBV7-8 and TRBJ1-2; perhaps TRBD1 as D (6 bases). With 1 base removed from V and 7 bases from J, the gap between germline ends came to 10 bases. The CDR3 is made up of 13 amino acids. CDR1 SGHVS and CDR2 FQNEAQ come from the germline V gene. In DNA, the CDR3 is TGTGCCAGCAGCTTAGACAGGGAGGGTGGCTACACCTTC. This encodes CASSLDREGGYTF.

The V and J genes are TRBV19 and TRBJ2-3; TRBD1 aligns across 7 bases. The CDR3 length is 13 residues. The junction had 7 bases not matched to a gene; V was cut back by 8 bases and J by 5 bases. The germline gives CDR1 LNHDA, CDR2 SQIVND (reference sequence). The CDR3 here is CASHKGAGDTQYF. The CDR3, as DNA: TGTGCCAGTCACAAGGGGGCAGGAGATACGCAGTATTTT.

This clonotype was seen ten or more times. V and J are TRBV10-3 and TRBJ2-1, with 8 bases that match TRBD1. The junction had 7 bases not matched to a gene; V was cut back by 11 bases and J by 4 bases. Germline V CDR1 and CDR2: ENHRY, SYGVKD. This CDR3 comprises 13 residues. The CDR3 sequence: CAATGGLYNEQFF. Here the CDR3 DNA reads TGTGCCGCAACAGGGGGACTTTACAATGAGCAGTTCTTC.

V and J are TRBV20-1 and TRBJ2-3; D is ambiguous. Trimming left V 3 bases short and J 6 bases short, with 19 bases between. Germline V gives CDR1 DFQATT, CDR2 SNEGSKA (reference sequence). The CDR3 loop spans 15 amino acids. The CDR3 reads CSARVWASQGDTQYF. The DNA of the CDR3 is TGCAGTGCTAGGGTTTGGGCCAGTCAAGGGGATACGCAGTATTTT.

The sample holds many counts of this clonotype. The chain employs TRBV27 and TRBJ2-4; D ambiguous. Germline-derived CDR1 and CDR2 are MNHEY and SMNVEV (reference sequence). The V and J ends lost 6 bases and 3 bases respectively, with 15 bases between them. This CDR3 comprises 15 residues. The CDR3 reads CASSATPSGKNIQYF. The CDR3 DNA follows: TGTGCCAGCAGCGCGACCCCGTCGGGCAAAAACATTCAGTACTTC.

This clonotype was seen a handful of times. The chain couples TRBV30 to TRBJ1-1; D perhaps matches TRBD1 (5 bases). V lost 5 bases and J lost 4, with 11 bases in between. The germline gives CDR1 GTSNPN, CDR2 SVGIG (reference sequence). The CDR3 is made up of 12 amino acids. The CDR3 sequence: CAWSRQSTEAFF. The CDR3 nucleotides are TGTGCCTGGTCCCGACAGAGCACTGAAGCTTTCTTT.

For this clonotype: The junction departs from germline at one end; a sequencing error may be responsible. V usage is TRBV20-1 and J usage is TRBJ2-5; D tentatively reads TRBD1 or TRBD2 (5 bases each). This CDR3 is built from 14 residues. The V gene's germline CDR1 is DFQATT and CDR2 SNEGSKA (reference sequence). The CDR3 protein is CSARDVGDRETQYF. In DNA form, the CDR3 reads TGCAGTGCTCGAGACGTGGGGGACCGGGAGACCCAGTACTTC.

This clonotype was counted ten times or more. The chain links TRBV13 to TRBJ1-6; TRBD1 aligns across 8 bases. CDR3 length: 15 residues. Germline V CDR1 and CDR2: PRHDT, FYEKMQ (reference sequence). J lost 7 bases, V lost 5 bases, and 7 bases had no gene match. This CDR3 reads CASSGQGSVNSPLHF. Here the CDR3 DNA reads TGTGCCAGCAGCGGACAGGGATCGGTAAATTCACCCCTCCACTTT.

This clonotype was counted ten times or more. This chain links TRBV30 with TRBJ2-1, with 8 bases fitting TRBD1. The V gene end was trimmed by 4 bases and the J gene end by 0 bases; junction bases not matched to a gene: 5. CDR3 length: 15 amino acids. Germline V gene sequence: CDR1 GTSNPN, CDR2 SVGIG (reference sequence). The CDR3 loop is CAWMRTGSSYNEQFF. The CDR3 DNA sequence: TGTGCCTGGATGCGGACAGGGAGCTCCTACAATGAGCAGTTCTTC.

This clonotype showed up many times. The rearrangement joins TRBV7-2 to TRBJ2-4, with 14 positions matching TRBD2. From germline, CDR1 is SGHTA and CDR2 FQGNSA. The V and J ends lost 1 base and 14 bases, in that order; junction bases with no gene match: 1. The CDR3 totals 13 residues. The CDR3: CASSLGLAGGEYF. The CDR3 DNA reads as TGTGCCAGCAGCTTAGGACTAGCGGGAGGGGAGTACTTC. The full variable domain, rest sourced from reference TRBV7-2 and TRBJ2-4, is GAGVSQSPSNKVTEKGKDVELRCDPISGHTALYWYRQSLGQGLEFLIYFQGNSAPDKSGLPSDRFSAERTGGSVSTLTIQRTQQEDSAVYLCASSLGLAGGEYFGAGTRLSVL.

This clonotype was recorded many times. The chain links TRBV6-1 to TRBJ2-5, with 9 bases that match TRBD2. V was pared by 6 bases and J by 5 bases, with 7 bases of the junction left unmatched. This CDR3 comprises 14 residues. Germline V gene sequence: CDR1 MNHNS, CDR2 SASEGT. The CDR3 DNA reads as TGTGCCAGCAGAAATCCTAGCGGGGTGGAGACCCAGTACTTC. This sequence encodes CASRNPSGVETQYF.

This clonotype was observed at least ten times. The chain uses TRBV6-1 and TRBJ1-2; D is unresolved. Per the germline V gene, CDR1 is MNHNS and CDR2 is SASEGT. This CDR3 is 14 amino acids long. Trimming cost V 8 bases and J 6 bases, with 19 bases left between them. CDR3 nucleotide sequence: TGTGCCAGCTTTAGGAGAGGACTACTGGATGGCTACACCTTC. Residues: CASFRRGLLDGYTF.

The sample holds many counts of this clonotype. The chain joins TRBV29-1 to TRBJ1-5, with D perhaps matching TRBD1 (6 bases). Germline CDR1 SQVTM, CDR2 ANQGSEA. The germline V and J ends were trimmed by 3 bases and 6 bases, with 12 bases remaining between them. This CDR3 comprises 13 residues. The CDR3 DNA is TGCAGCGTTGAGAGGGGGGGGCGTCAGCCCCAGCATTTT. Its translation: CSVERGGRQPQHF. Variable domain in full (rest from reference TRBV29-1 and TRBJ1-5): SAVISQKPSRDICQRGTSLTIQCQVDSQVTMMFWYRQQPGQSLTLIATANQGSEATYESGFVIDKFPISRPNLTFSTLTVSNMSPEDSSIYLCSVERGGRQPQHFGDGTRLSIL.

This clonotype was seen only a few times. The V call is TRBV20-1, the J call TRBJ2-7, with 9 bases matching TRBD1. The germline gives CDR1 DFQATT, CDR2 SNEGSKA (reference sequence). CDR3 length: 14 amino acids. V lost 1 base to trimming and J lost 2 bases; unmatched junction nucleotides: 3. CDR3 DNA: TGCAGTGCTAGAGCAGGACAGGGGACCTACGAGCAGTACTTC. This translates into CSARAGQGTYEQYF.

The table lists this clonotype with many counts. The chain joins TRBV24-1 to TRBJ2-1, with D perhaps matching TRBD1 or TRBD2 (5 bases each). V was clipped by 5 bases and J by 0 bases, with 7 bases between them. Per the germline V gene, CDR1 is KGHDR and CDR2 is SFDVKD. CDR3 size: 14 residues. CDR3 sequence (DNA): TGTGCCACCAGTGGAGGGGCCTCCTACAATGAGCAGTTCTTC. It is translated as CATSGGASYNEQFF.

The table lists this clonotype with many counts. The chain joins TRBV10-3 to TRBJ2-7, with 7 bases lining up with TRBD2. CDR3 size: 17 residues. Trimming took 4 bases from V and 2 from J; bases not matched to a gene: 14. The germline V gene encodes CDR1 ENHRY and CDR2 SYGVKD. The CDR3 loop reads CAISADTTGGPAYEQYF. Written as DNA, the CDR3 is TGTGCCATCAGTGCGGATACTACGGGAGGCCCAGCCTACGAGCAGTACTTC.

Concerning this clonotype itself: One junction end disagrees with the germline gene, perhaps due to a read error. The J gene is TRBJ2-1, the V gene TRBV24-1, with a tentative D call TRBD1 (6 bases). The CDR3 is 16 residues long. The germline CDR1 and CDR2 sequences are KGHDR and SFDVKD. The CDR3 nucleotides read TGTTCCACCAGTGATTTGGCAGGGGTCAAGAGGAATGAGCAGTTCTTC. It is translated as CSTSDLAGVKRNEQFF.

The chain has TRBV19 and TRBJ2-7; D uncertain. V was shortened by 6 bases and J by 2 bases, with 20 bases between the two germline ends. Germline lookup yields CDR1 LNHDA and CDR2 SQIVND (reference sequence). The CDR3 is 16 amino acids. The CDR3 is CASSRTSGLEAYEQYF. The CDR3 region has the DNA TGTGCCAGTAGCCGGACCTCCGGGCTAGAAGCCTACGAGCAGTACTTC.

The chain employs TRBV6-2 or TRBV6-3 and TRBJ2-2; tentatively, D is TRBD1 or TRBD2 (5 bases each). Per the germline V gene, CDR1 is MNHEY and CDR2 is SVGEGT. This CDR3 has 15 amino acids. Deletions cut 6 bases from V and 6 bases from J, with 17 bases between. In DNA form, the CDR3 reads TGTGCCAGCAGCAATGCGGCCGGGGACGCCGGGGAGCTGTTTTTT. Translated, it gives CASSNAAGDAGELFF.

This clonotype has ten or more counts. The chain uses TRBV10-3 and TRBJ1-6; TRBD1 aligns across 10 bases. CDR1 and CDR2 (germline): ENHRY, SYGVKD. J gave up 8 bases and V 6 bases, and 7 bases lay outside the gene matches. The CDR3 is 15 amino acids. The CDR3 region is CAIRKTGGDDSPLHF. CDR3 nucleotide sequence: TGTGCCATCAGAAAGACAGGGGGCGACGATTCACCCCTCCACTTT.

The chain combines TRBV12-5 with TRBJ2-1; maybe TRBD1 (5 bases). Looked up from germline, CDR1 is LGHNT and CDR2 is FRNRAP. Deletions cut 0 bases from V and 5 bases from J, with 5 bases between. There are 13 residues in the CDR3. In nucleotides, the CDR3 is TGTGCTAGTGGTTTGGTACAGGACAATGAGCAGTTCTTC. Amino acids: CASGLVQDNEQFF.

This clonotype was seen many times. The chain employs TRBV5-1 and TRBJ1-1, with 12 positions matching TRBD1. V lost 3 bases to trimming and J lost 5 bases; unmatched junction nucleotides: 5. Germline CDR1 and CDR2: SGHRS and YFSETQ. The CDR3 totals 15 residues. CDR3 in amino acids: CASSWGQGAVTEAFF. The CDR3 nucleotides are TGCGCCAGCAGCTGGGGACAGGGGGCTGTTACTGAAGCTTTCTTT.

This clonotype was counted many times. The junction departs from the called germline gene at one end, perhaps through a read error. The chain recombines TRBV4-3 with TRBJ2-5; maybe TRBD2 (7 bases). Germline V lookup: CDR1 LGHNA, CDR2 YSLEER. The CDR3 is made up of 18 amino acids. The CDR3 DNA reads TGCGCCAACAGCCAAGGGGGTAGGGCGGGAGACTTTTGGGAGACCCAGTACTTC. Encoded protein: CANSQGGRAGDFWETQYF.

In its sample, this clonotype was seen a few times. This chain connects TRBV12-3 or TRBV12-4 to TRBJ2-5; 9 nucleotides match TRBD1. This CDR3 has 15 residues. V shed 2 bases, J shed 2 bases, and the junction held 3 bases outside the gene matches. CDR3 DNA sequence: TGTGCCAGCAGTTTAAAGGGGACAGGGCAAGAGACCCAGTACTTC. It translates to CASSLKGTGQETQYF.

This clonotype appeared many times. The chain carries TRBV20-1 and TRBJ2-4, with 11 bases identical to TRBD2. This CDR3 spans 16 amino acids. Germline CDR1 DFQATT, CDR2 SNEGSKA (reference sequence). V lost 3 bases, J lost 0 bases, and 4 bases stayed unmatched. CDR3 bases: TGCAGTGCTAGCAATAGCGGGAGGGGAGCCAAAAACATTCAGTACTTC. This encodes CSASNSGRGAKNIQYF.